What follows describes a single T cell receptor beta chain. The clone's antigen remains unknown. It has no much larger one-base neighbor in the sample; base qualities were not kept. TCRbeta CDR3 regions were amplified from genomic DNA by means of the immunoSEQ Assay, a bias-controlled multiplex PCR. Per the original workflow: The number of nucleated cells in each sample was estimated from the amplification of reference gene primers within the assay. Sequence reads were collapsed and filtered to measure the absolute abundance of every unique TCRbeta CDR3 rearrangement. For each sample, productive Simpson clonality was calculated as the square root of Simpson's diversity index across productive rearrangements. The clones in this table, taken by TCRdb from immuneACCESS, are in-frame only. Not every clone is retained; where verified, under half of the shortfall comes from an unresolved V gene, and the cause of the rest is unknown. Clone size and the V and J calls come from that table; the DNA yielded D and trimming. Within this sample are 200,000 to 300,000 clones, with 83% of them counted one time only. The top ten clones comprise around 5.9% of the sample.

This entry comes from a study of blood T cell repertoires in COVID-19 (TCRdb year 2020). Study-level background: The collaborator samples originated in the United States, Italy and Spain and spanned the acute and convalescent phases of COVID-19. Where HLA class I and class II types were available, the types were taken from metadata supplied by the sample provider, not from assay-based typing. The dataset comprised deeply sampled blood TCRbeta repertoires from subjects exposed to, actively infected with, or recovered from COVID-19. The sample metadata nearly always contained a de-identified subject ID, COVID-19 status, age in years and sex. The material from the prospective study consisted of cDNA or gDNA derived from T cells, B-cell-depleted T cells, or PBMCs. The samples were drawn from the first 160 participants of the ongoing ImmuneRACE study and from 950 to 1,500 subjects provided by 6 global collaborators. A freely available public database, intended as a resource for researchers studying the immune response to SARS-CoV-2, is where the repertoires were released.

Each collaborating institution followed its own protocols to collect whole blood in K2EDTA tubes. For TCRbeta analysis, collaborator samples were shipped as frozen whole blood, as isolated PBMCs, or as DNA extracted from either sample type. General study outcomes and caveats: The amount of clinical and demographic metadata varied by source and participant and was provided uncurated.

The germline V gene yields SGDLS for CDR1 and YYNGEE for CDR2. Trimming takes 4 bases from V and 5 bases from J, and the germline ends sit 7 bases apart. The CDR3 starts with the cysteine, ends with the phenylalanine, and has 12 residues. Only the CDR3 DNA stays, 36 bases, in frame from base 1. The chain is made from TRBV9 and TRBJ1-5, with the identity of the D gene unclear. This receptor was taken from a human donor in a cohort sampled during active COVID-19. Sequenced material: peripheral blood. The CDR3 protein: CASSPADQPQHF. At the DNA level, the sequence is TGTGCCAGCAGCCCGGCGGATCAGCCCCAGCATTTT.